These 9 T cell receptor beta chains originate from one sample sequenced in a study of patients and donors after allogeneic stem cell transplantation. Using its own MiXCR run on the RT-PCR reads, TCRdb lists one record per CDR3 protein. The data contain 400,000 to 450,000 distinct CDR3 sequences, approximately 16% of them singletons. The specimen sequenced was blood, either unsorted or a sorted T cell fraction (not recorded which). These receptors were taken from a human donor who was either an allogeneic HSCT recipient or a stem cell or donor lymphocyte infusion donor (not recorded which). It is not recorded whose cells these are; they may come from a transplant donor.

This clonotype appeared a few times. The chain joins TRBV7-3 to TRBJ2-5, with 15 bases lining up with TRBD2. V shed 5 bases, J shed 4 bases, and the junction held 8 bases outside the gene matches. Per the germline V gene, CDR1 is SGHTA and CDR2 is FQGTGA. The CDR3 consists of 17 residues. The CDR3 DNA sequence: TGTGCCAGCAGCCCCCGGACTAGCGGGGGGGCGGGAGAGACCCAGTACTTC. It is translated as CASSPRTSGGAGETQYF.

This clonotype turned up a few times. The rearrangement links TRBV11-2 to TRBJ1-6; a possible D gene is TRBD1 (5 bases). This CDR3 has 15 residues. Germline V gene lookup returns CDR1 SGHAT and CDR2 FQNNGV. Trimming took 5 bases from V and 5 from J, leaving 13 bases between them. CDR3 DNA: TGTGCCAGCAGCAGATTGTGGGACGATAATTCACCCCTCCACTTT. This translates into CASSRLWDDNSPLHF.

The chain has TRBV4-1 and TRBJ2-7; TRBD1 is a possible D gene (6 bases). The germline V gene has CDR1 MGHRA and CDR2 YSYEKL. The CDR3 loop spans 15 amino acids. Between the trimmed V and J ends, which lost 2 bases and 7 bases, there was a span of 18 bases. This chain's CDR3 is CASSQYWGLEGEQYF. DNA of the CDR3: TGCGCCAGCAGCCAATACTGGGGGCTTGAGGGGGAGCAGTACTTC.

In this sample, this clonotype turned up a few times. This sequence joins TRBV2 and TRBJ1-5; no firm D call. V lost 7 bases, J lost 9 bases, and 13 bases lay in between. The CDR3 length is 12 residues. CDR1 and CDR2 (germline): SNHLY, FYNNEI. The CDR3 nucleotides are TGTGCCAGCAAGCGCCCTGAAGGGCCCCAGCATTTT. Translating gives CASKRPEGPQHF.

This clonotype showed up just once. The chain combines TRBV11-1 with TRBJ2-3, with 7 bases aligning to TRBD2. Losses at the gene ends were 5 bases for V and 6 bases for J; bases not matched to a gene: 17. Germline CDR1 is SGHAT and CDR2 is FQDESV (reference sequence). This CDR3 region has 17 residues. The CDR3 here is CASSPPQRGWVMDTQYF. CDR3 coding DNA: TGTGCCAGCAGCCCCCCCCAGCGGGGCTGGGTGATGGATACGCAGTATTTT.

V usage is TRBV11-1 and J usage is TRBJ2-3, with 13 bases that match TRBD2. The V segment lost 5 bases and the J segment 4 bases; nucleotides outside the gene matches: 15. CDR1 SGHAT and CDR2 FQDESV come from the germline V gene (reference sequence). This CDR3 comprises 19 residues. The CDR3 loop is CASSPAALAGGRRADTQYF. CDR3 coding DNA: TGTGCCAGCAGCCCAGCAGCACTAGCGGGGGGGCGAAGGGCAGATACGCAGTATTTT. The variable domain in full, completed from reference TRBV11-1 and TRBJ2-3, reads EAEVAQSPRYKITEKSQAVAFWCDPISGHATLYWYRQILGQGPELLVQFQDESVVDDSQLPKDRFSAERLKGVDSTLKIQPAELGDSAMYLCASSPAALAGGRRADTQYFGPGTRLTVL.

The chain couples TRBV19 to TRBJ2-1; 9 nucleotides match TRBD1. The CDR3 consists of 16 residues. With V trimmed by 3 bases and J by 5 bases, 8 bases remained unmatched. In germline, CDR1 is LNHDA, CDR2 SQIVND (reference sequence). Here the CDR3 DNA reads TGTGCCAGTAGTATCGCCGGGACAGGGATAAACAATGAGCAGTTCTTC. Protein sequence: CASSIAGTGINNEQFF.

The V call is TRBV18, the J call TRBJ1-3; D unclear. V lost 2 bases and J lost 0, with 8 bases in between. The CDR3 is made up of 15 amino acids. Germline V gene sequence: CDR1 KGHSH, CDR2 LQKENI. The chain's CDR3 is CASSPGRPSGNTIYF. CDR3 nucleotides: TGTGCCAGCTCACCAGGACGGCCCTCTGGAAACACCATATATTTT.

In this sample, this clonotype turned up a few times. V usage is TRBV4-3 and J usage is TRBJ2-5; 12 nucleotides align to TRBD2. Germline CDR1 reads LGHNA; CDR2 reads YSLEER. V was pared by 3 bases and J by 2 bases, with 4 bases of the junction left unmatched. This CDR3 region has 16 residues. The CDR3 coding sequence is TGCGCCAGCAGCCAGGGACTAGCGGGCATACAAGAGACCCAGTACTTC. This gives the protein CASSQGLAGIQETQYF.